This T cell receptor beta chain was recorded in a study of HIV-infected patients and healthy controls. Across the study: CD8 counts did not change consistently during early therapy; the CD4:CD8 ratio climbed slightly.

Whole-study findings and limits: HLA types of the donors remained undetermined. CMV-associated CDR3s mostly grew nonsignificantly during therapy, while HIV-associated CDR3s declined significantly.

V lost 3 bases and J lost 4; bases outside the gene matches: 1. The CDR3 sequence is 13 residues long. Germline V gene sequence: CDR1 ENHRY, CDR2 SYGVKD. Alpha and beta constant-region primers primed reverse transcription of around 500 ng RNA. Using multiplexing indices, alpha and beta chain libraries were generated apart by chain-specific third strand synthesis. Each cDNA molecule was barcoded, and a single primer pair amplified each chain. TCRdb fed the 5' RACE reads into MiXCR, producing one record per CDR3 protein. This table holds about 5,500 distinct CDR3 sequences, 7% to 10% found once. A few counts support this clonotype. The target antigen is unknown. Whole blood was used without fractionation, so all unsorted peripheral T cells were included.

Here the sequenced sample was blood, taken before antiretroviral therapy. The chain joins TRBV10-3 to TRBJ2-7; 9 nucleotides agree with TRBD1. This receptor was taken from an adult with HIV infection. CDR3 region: CAISEQGAYEQYF. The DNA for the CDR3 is TGTGCCATCAGTGAACAGGGGGCTTACGAGCAGTACTTC.